These 21 T cell receptor beta chains were sequenced from one sample in a study of T cells expressing NK-cell markers. TCRdb processed the 5' RACE reads again and assigns one entry to each CDR3 protein, with no DNA. This table lists some 340,000 distinct CDR3 sequences. Sequenced input: blood T cells: a sorted CD56 or NKG2C T cell subset, CD4+ or CD8+ T cells, or bulk PBMC T cells (not recorded which). These receptors came from a man aged 18 to 69 in good health.

V is TRBV6-1 and J is TRBJ2-3; TCRdb outputs TRBD2, but without DNA this stays unchecked. CDR3 length equals 16 residues. Germline V gene data show CDR1 as MNHNS and CDR2 as SASEGT. CDR3 residues: CASTTGLAGSTDTQYF.

The chain links TRBV14 to TRBJ2-2; TCRdb lists TRBD1, though no DNA is available to test this call. The CDR3 is 15 amino acids. Per the germline V gene, CDR1 is SGHDN and CDR2 is FVKESK. The CDR3 loop reads CASSQPQGVTGELFF.

The V gene is TRBV12-3 or TRBV12-4, the J gene TRBJ2-3; the D call of TRBD2 rests on TCRdb alone, since no DNA is present to check it. The CDR3 sequence is 18 residues long. The CDR3 is CASSFWLAGGLNTDTQYF.

The chain carries TRBV20-1 and TRBJ1-1. The CDR3 length is 11 residues. Germline values: CDR1 DFQATT, CDR2 SNEGSKA (reference sequence). CDR3 region: CSATGLVEAFF.

The chain is built from TRBV6-5 and TRBJ1-2. Germline loops: CDR1 MNHEY, CDR2 SVGAGI. The CDR3 sequence is 15 residues long. This chain's CDR3 is CASSYSVSVLYGYTF.

The chain uses TRBV7-9 and TRBJ2-3; the TCRdb D gene call, TRBD2, has no DNA to confirm it. The CDR3 is 15 residues long. Germline V gene lookup returns CDR1 SEHNR and CDR2 FQNEAQ (reference sequence). This CDR3 is CASSLGQRGTDTQYF.

The chain combines TRBV6-4 with TRBJ1-1. There are 16 residues in the CDR3. Germline V gene data show CDR1 as MRHNA and CDR2 as SNTAGT. This CDR3 reads CASEFETHFRSTEAFF.

The gene calls are TRBV3-1 and TRBJ1-1; TCRdb reports TRBD1, a call that lacks DNA to check it against. Germline V gene sequence: CDR1 LGHDT, CDR2 YNNKEL (reference sequence). The CDR3 runs to 16 residues. CDR3 region: CASSHWTGGGSTEAFF.

The gene calls are TRBV10-3 and TRBJ1-2; TCRdb proposes TRBD1, but this gene call is untestable without DNA. Germline CDR1 reads ENHRY; CDR2 reads SYGVKD. The CDR3 consists of 15 residues. CDR3: CAISDFGTANYGYTF.

V gene TRBV12-3 or TRBV12-4 combines with J gene TRBJ1-3. The CDR3 covers 14 residues. This CDR3 is CASSLTNSGNTIYF.

The chain employs TRBV20-1 and TRBJ2-2; TCRdb proposes TRBD2, but this gene call is untestable without DNA. Germline assignment: CDR1 DFQATT and CDR2 SNEGSKA (reference sequence). The CDR3 sequence is 12 residues long. This CDR3 is CSARGGDGELFF.

CDR3 residues: CASSQDWRSSSYNSPLHF. The chain recombines TRBV4-2 with TRBJ1-6. Germline CDR1 LGHNA, CDR2 YNFKEQ. The CDR3 is 18 amino acids.

This chain uses TRBV7-9 with TRBJ2-5; TCRdb reports TRBD1, a call that lacks DNA to check it against. This CDR3 has 16 residues. The V gene's germline CDR1 is SEHNR and CDR2 FQNEAQ (reference sequence). This chain's CDR3 is CASSHWNGGSKETQYF.

This chain uses TRBV20-1 with TRBJ1-5; TCRdb selects TRBD1, and the lack of DNA leaves this call unchecked. The CDR3 consists of 15 residues. Germline CDR1 reads DFQATT; CDR2 reads SNEGSKA (reference sequence). This chain's CDR3 is CSASMKTGGGQPQHF.

The V call is TRBV20-1, the J call TRBJ1-2; absent DNA, TCRdb's TRBD1 call cannot be checked. This CDR3 is built from 14 residues. The germline V gene has CDR1 DFQATT and CDR2 SNEGSKA (reference sequence). This CDR3 reads CSARARQGSRGYTF.

This chain joins TRBV12-3 or TRBV12-4 and TRBJ1-1; TCRdb indicates TRBD1, and absent DNA this call remains unverified. The CDR3 covers 13 residues. CDR3 region: CASSPPSLEEAFF.

This chain uses TRBV28 with TRBJ1-1. The length of the CDR3 is 17 residues. CDR1 is MDHEN, CDR2 SYDVKM, per germline. CDR3 in amino acids: CASSLGRGRGLDTEAFF.

This chain links TRBV20-1 with TRBJ2-3; TCRdb designates TRBD2, a call that cannot be tested without DNA. CDR1 is DFQATT, CDR2 SNEGSKA, per germline (reference sequence). CDR3 length equals 14 residues. CDR3 amino acids: CSRIAGVSTDTQYF.

The chain is built from TRBV12-3 or TRBV12-4 and TRBJ1-5; the TRBD1 assignment by TCRdb is unverifiable without DNA. This CDR3 region has 15 residues. CDR3 protein: CASSRGHFGYPPQHF.

V gene TRBV9 combines with J gene TRBJ2-1; TCRdb's D call of TRBD2 is untestable without DNA. CDR1 and CDR2 (germline): SGDLS, YYNGEE. The CDR3 is 16 residues long. The CDR3 sequence is CASSTRQLAGGNEQFF.

V usage is TRBV12-3 or TRBV12-4 and J usage is TRBJ2-3; TCRdb proposes TRBD1, but this gene call is untestable without DNA. The CDR3 spans 17 residues. The CDR3 reads CASSPPRRGGNTDTQYF.